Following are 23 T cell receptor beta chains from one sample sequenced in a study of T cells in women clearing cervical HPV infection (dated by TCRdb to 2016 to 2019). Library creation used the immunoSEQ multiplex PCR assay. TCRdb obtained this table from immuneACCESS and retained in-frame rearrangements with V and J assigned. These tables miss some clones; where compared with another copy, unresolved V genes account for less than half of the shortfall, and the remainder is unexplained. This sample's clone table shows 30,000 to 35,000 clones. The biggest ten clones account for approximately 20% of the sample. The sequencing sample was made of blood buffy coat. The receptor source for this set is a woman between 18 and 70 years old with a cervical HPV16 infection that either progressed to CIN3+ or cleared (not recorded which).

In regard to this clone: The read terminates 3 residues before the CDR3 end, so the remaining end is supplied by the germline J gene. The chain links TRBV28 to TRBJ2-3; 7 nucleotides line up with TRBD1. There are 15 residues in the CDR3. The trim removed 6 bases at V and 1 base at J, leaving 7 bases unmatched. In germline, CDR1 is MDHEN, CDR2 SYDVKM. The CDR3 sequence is CASSNRDSGTDTQYF. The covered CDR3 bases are TGTGCCAGCAGCAATCGGGACAGTGGCACAGATACG.

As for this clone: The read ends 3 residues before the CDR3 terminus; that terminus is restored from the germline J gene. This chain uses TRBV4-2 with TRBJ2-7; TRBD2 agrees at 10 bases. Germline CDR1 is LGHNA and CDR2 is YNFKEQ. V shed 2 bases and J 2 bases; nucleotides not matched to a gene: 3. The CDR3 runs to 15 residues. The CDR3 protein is CASSQPSGSAYEQYF. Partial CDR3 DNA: TGTGCCAGCAGCCAACCTAGCGGGAGTGCCTACGAG.

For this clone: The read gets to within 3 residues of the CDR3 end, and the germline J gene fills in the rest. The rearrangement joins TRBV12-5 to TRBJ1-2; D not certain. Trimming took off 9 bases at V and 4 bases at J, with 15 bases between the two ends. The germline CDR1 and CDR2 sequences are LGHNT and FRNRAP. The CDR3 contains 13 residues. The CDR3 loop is CASASTLSYGYTF. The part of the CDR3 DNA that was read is TGTGCTAGCGCCTCCACCCTCAGCTATGGC.

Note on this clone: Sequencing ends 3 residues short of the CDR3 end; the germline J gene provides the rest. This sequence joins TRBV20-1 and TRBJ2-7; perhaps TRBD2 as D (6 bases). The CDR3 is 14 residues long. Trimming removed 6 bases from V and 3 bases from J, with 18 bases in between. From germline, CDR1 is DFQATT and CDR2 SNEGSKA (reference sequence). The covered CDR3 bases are TGCAGTGCAATGGACTATGGGGTCCTCTACGAG. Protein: CSAMDYGVLYE. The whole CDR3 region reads CSAMDYGVLYEQYF.

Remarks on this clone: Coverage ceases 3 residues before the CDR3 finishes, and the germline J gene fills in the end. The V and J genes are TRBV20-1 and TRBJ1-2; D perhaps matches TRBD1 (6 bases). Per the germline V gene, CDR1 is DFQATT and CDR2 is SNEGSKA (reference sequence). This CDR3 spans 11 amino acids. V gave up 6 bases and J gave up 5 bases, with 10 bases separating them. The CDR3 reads CSADRQYGYTF. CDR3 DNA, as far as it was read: TGCAGTGCGGACAGACAGTATGGC.

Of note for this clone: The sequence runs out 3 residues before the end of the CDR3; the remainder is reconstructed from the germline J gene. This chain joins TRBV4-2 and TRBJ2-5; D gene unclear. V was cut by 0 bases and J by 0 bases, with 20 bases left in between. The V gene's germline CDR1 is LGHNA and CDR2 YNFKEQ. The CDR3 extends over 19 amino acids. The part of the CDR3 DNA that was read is TGTGCCAGCAGCCAAGACGCCCTTTCGAGGTGGCGGAACCAAGAGACC. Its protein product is CASSQDALSRWRNQET. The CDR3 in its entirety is CASSQDALSRWRNQETQYF.

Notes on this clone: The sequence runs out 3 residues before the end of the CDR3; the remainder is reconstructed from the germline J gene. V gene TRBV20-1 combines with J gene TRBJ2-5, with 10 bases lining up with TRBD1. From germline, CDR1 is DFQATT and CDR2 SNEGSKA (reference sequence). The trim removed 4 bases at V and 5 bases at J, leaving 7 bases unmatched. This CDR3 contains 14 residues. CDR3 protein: CSATGTGVGETQYF. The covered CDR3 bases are TGCAGTGCTACCGGGACAGGGGTTGGTGAGACC.

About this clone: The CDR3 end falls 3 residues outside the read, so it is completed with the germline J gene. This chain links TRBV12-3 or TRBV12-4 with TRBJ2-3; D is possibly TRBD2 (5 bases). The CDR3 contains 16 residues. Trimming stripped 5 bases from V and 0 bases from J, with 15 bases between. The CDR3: CASSHRLSLSTDTQYF. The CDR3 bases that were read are TGTGCCAGCAGTCATAGACTATCCTTAAGCACAGATACG.

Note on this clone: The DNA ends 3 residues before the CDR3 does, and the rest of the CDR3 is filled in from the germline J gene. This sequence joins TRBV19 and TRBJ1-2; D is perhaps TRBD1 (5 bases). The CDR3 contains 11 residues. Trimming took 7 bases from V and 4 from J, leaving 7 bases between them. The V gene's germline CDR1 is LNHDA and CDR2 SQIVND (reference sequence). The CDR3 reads CASTDSYGYTF. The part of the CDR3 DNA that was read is TGTGCCAGTACTGACAGCTATGGC.

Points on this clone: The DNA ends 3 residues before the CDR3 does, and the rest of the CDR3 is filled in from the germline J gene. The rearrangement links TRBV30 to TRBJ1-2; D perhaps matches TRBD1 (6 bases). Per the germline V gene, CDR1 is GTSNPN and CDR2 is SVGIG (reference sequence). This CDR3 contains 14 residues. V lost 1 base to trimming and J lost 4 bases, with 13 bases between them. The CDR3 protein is CAWSALTGIYGYTF. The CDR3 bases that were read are TGTGCCTGGAGTGCCCTTACAGGGATCTATGGC. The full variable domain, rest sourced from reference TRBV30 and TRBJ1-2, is SQTIHQWPATLVQPVGSPLSLECTVEGTSNPNLYWYRQAAGRGLQLLFYSVGIGQISSEVPQNLSASRPQDRQFILSSKKLLLSDSGFYLCAWSALTGIYGYTFGSGTRLTVV.

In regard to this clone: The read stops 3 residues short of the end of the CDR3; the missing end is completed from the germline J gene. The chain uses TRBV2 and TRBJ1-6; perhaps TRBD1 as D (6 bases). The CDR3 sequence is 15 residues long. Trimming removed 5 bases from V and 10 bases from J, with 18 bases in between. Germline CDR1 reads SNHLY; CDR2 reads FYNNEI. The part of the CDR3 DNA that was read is TGTGCCAGCAGTCCACTCCCGGGGGGGCTCTCACCC. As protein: CASSPLPGGLSP. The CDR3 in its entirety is CASSPLPGGLSPLHF.

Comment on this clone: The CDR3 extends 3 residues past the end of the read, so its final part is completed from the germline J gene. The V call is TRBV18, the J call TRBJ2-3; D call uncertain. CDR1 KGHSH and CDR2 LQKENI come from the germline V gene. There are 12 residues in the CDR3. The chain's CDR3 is CASSPPAETQYF. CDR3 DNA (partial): TGTGCCAGCTCACCACCCGCGGAGACG.

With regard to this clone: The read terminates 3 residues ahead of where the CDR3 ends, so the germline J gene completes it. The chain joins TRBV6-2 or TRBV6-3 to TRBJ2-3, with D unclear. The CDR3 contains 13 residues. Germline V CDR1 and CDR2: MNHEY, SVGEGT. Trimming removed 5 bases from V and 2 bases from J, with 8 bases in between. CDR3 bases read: TGTGCCAGCAGTCTTATTTTCACAGATACG. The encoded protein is CASSLIFTDT. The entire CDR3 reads CASSLIFTDTQYF.

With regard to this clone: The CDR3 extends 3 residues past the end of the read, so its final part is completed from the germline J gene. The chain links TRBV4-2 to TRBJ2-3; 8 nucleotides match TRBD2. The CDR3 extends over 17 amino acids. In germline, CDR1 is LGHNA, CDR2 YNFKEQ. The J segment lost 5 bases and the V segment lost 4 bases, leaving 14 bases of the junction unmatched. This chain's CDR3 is CASSPNIAGTGEDTQYF. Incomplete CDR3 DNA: TGTGCCAGCAGCCCAAATATAGCGGGGACTGGGGAAGATACG.

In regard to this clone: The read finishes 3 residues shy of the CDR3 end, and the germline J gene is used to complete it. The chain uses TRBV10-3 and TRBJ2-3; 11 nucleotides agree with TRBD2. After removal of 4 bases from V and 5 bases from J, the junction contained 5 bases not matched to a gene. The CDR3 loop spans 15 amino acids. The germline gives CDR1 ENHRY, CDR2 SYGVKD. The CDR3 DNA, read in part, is TGTGCCATCAGTGCCACTAGCGGGGGACTAGATACG. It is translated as CAISATSGGLDT. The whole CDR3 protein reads CAISATSGGLDTQYF.

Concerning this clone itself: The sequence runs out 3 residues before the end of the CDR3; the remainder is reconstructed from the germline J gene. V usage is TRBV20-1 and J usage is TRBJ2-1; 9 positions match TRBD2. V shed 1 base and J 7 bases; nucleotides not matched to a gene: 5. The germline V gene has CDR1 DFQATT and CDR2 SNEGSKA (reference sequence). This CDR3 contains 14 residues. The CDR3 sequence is CSARGAGGGNEQFF. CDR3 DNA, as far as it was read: TGCAGTGCTAGAGGAGCGGGGGGTGGGAATGAG.

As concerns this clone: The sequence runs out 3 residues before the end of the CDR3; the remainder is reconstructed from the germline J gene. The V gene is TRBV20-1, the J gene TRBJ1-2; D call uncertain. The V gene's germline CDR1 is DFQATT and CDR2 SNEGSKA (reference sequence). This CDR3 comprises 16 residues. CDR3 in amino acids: CSAPESGSRIYNDYTF. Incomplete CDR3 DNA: TGCAGTGCTCCGGAGAGCGGGAGCCGGATCTACAATGAC.

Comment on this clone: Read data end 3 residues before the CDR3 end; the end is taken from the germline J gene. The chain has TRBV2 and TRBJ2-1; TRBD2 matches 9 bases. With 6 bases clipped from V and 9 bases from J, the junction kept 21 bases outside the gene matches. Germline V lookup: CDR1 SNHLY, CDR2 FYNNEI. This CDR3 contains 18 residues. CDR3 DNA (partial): TGTGCCAGCAGCGTTATTGGGACTAGCACTGGAGTCGGCGGTGAG. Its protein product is CASSVIGTSTGVGGE. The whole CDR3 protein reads CASSVIGTSTGVGGEQFF.

Incomplete CDR3 DNA: TGTGCCAGCAGCGGGGCGATCCAGGGACATCAGCCC. Translation gives CASSGAIQGHQP. The full CDR3 protein is CASSGAIQGHQPYTF. The rearrangement uses TRBV11-2 and TRBJ1-2; D possibly corresponds to TRBD1 (6 bases). The read terminates 3 residues before the CDR3 end, so the remaining end is supplied by the germline J gene. CDR3 length equals 15 residues. Per germline, CDR1 SGHAT and CDR2 FQNNGV. The full variable domain, with the rest looked up from reference TRBV11-2 and TRBJ1-2, is EAGVAQSPRYKIIEKRQSVAFWCNPISGHATLYWYQQILGQGPKLLIQFQNNGVVDDSQLPKDRFSAERLKGVDSTLKIQPAKLEDSAVYLCASSGAIQGHQPYTFGSGTRLTVV.

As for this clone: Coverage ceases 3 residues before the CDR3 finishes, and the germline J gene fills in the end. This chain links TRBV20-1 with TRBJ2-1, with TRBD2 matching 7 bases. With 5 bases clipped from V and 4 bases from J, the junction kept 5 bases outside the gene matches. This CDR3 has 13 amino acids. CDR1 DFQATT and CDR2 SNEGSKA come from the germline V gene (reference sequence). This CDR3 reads CSAQAGLYNEQFF. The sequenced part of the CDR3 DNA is TGCAGTGCTCAAGCGGGACTTTACAATGAG.

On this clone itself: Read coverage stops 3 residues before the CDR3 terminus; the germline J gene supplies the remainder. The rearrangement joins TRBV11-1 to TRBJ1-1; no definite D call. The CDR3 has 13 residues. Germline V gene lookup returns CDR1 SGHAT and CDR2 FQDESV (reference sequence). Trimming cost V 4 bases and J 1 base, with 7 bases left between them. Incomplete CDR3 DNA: TGTGCCAGCAGCTCATTCAAGAACACTGAA. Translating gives CASSSFKNTE. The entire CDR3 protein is CASSSFKNTEAFF.

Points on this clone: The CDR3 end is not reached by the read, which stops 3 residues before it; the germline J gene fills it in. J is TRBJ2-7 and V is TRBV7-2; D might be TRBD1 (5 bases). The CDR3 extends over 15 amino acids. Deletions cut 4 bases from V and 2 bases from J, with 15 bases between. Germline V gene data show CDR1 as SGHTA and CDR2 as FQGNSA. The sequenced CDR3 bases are TGTGCCAGCAGCTCTCTAGGGGCCAGGACCTACGAG. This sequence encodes CASSSLGARTYE. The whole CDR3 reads CASSSLGARTYEQYF.

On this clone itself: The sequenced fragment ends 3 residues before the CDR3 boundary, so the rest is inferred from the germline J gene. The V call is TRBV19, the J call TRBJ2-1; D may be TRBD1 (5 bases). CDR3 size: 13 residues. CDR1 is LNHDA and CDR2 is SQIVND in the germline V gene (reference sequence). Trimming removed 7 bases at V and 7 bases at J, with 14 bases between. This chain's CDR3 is CASTLGPGNEQFF. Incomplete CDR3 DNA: TGTGCCAGTACCTTGGGGCCTGGGAATGAG.